The rows below give T cell receptor beta chains drawn from one sample of a study of post-analysis software for immune sequencing data. TCRdb reprocessed the PCR reads via MiXCR and lists one record per CDR3 protein. The sample holds 350,000 to 450,000 distinct CDR3 sequences, approximately 42% seen once. Sequencing was done on a sample of blood. The receptor source for this set is a girl under 10 years old with multiple sclerosis. The CDR3 runs from the conserved cysteine through the conserved F or W. The D gene is left open where the match is weak. Clone sizes are given selectively: once, few, many, or a class where the clone is expanded.

j_call,cdr3_length,v_call,clone_size,d_call,cdr3_nt,cdr3_aa
TRBJ1-2,14,TRBV5-6,NA,NA,TGTGCCAGCAGCCGCCGAGACTTTAACTATGGCTACACCTTC,CASSRRDFNYGYTF
TRBJ1-5,13,TRBV20-1,NA,NA,TGCAGTGGGCGGGGGGGAAGCAATCAGCCCCAGCATTTT,CSGRGGSNQPQHF
TRBJ2-4,14,TRBV4-1,few,NA,TGCGCCAGCAGCCAAGTGGTAGCCAAAAACATTCAGTACTTC,CASSQVVAKNIQYF
TRBJ2-1,16,TRBV4-2,NA,TRBD2,TGTGCCAGCAGCCCGCCTCTAGCGGGAGTTCTTAATGAGCAGTTCTTC,CASSPPLAGVLNEQFF
TRBJ2-7,13,TRBV7-6,few,NA,TGTGCCAGCAGCTATGGAAAAAAGTACGAGCAGTACTTC,CASSYGKKYEQYF
TRBJ1-2,16,TRBV6-5,few,TRBD1,TGTGCCAGCAGTTATTCGCGGACAGGGGGCGGCTATGGCTACACCTTC,CASSYSRTGGGYGYTF
TRBJ1-5,14,TRBV12-3/TRBV12-4,few,NA,TGTGCCAACAGTTTTGGAAGAGTGAATCAGCCCCAGCATTTT,CANSFGRVNQPQHF
TRBJ1-2,15,TRBV12-3/TRBV12-4,NA,NA,TGTGCCAGCAGTTTCGGGGGGAGGGGAAACTATGGCTACACCTTC,CASSFGGRGNYGYTF
TRBJ2-7,15,TRBV4-2,few,TRBD1,TGTGCCAGCAGCCCCTACGGCGACAGGGGGCTCGAGCAGTACTTC,CASSPYGDRGLEQYF
TRBJ2-1,17,TRBV27,NA,NA,TGTGCCACCTCCCAGGGTGCAGGGGTCAGCTCCTACAATGAGCAGTTCTTC,CATSQGAGVSSYNEQFF
TRBJ1-2,14,TRBV12-3/TRBV12-4,few,NA,TGTGCCAGCAGTTCAAGGCTAGCGAACTATGGCTACACCTTC,CASSSRLANYGYTF
TRBJ2-7,13,TRBV15,few,NA,TGTGCCACCAGCAGAGTTAGTGGTTACGAGCAGTACTTC,CATSRVSGYEQYF
TRBJ1-6,15,TRBV12-3/TRBV12-4,NA,NA,TGTGCCAGCAGTTTACGGGGTTCAGTCGGAATCCCCCTCCACTTT,CASSLRGSVGIPLHF
TRBJ2-7,16,TRBV10-3,NA,TRBD1,TGTGCCATCAGCGGACAGGGACACAATTCTACCTACGAGCAGTACTTC,CAISGQGHNSTYEQYF
TRBJ2-1,13,TRBV12-3/TRBV12-4,few,TRBD2,TGTGCCAGTACTAGCGGGGACTACAATGAGCAGTTCTTC,CASTSGDYNEQFF
TRBJ1-2,14,TRBV5-1,NA,NA,TGCGCCAGCAGCCAACGAACAGGGTTGCATGGCTACACCTTC,CASSQRTGLHGYTF
TRBJ1-2,17,TRBV12-3/TRBV12-4,few,NA,TGTGCCAGCAGTTTAGCGGACAGCCTAGGGCGTAACTATGGCTACACCTTC,CASSLADSLGRNYGYTF
TRBJ2-1,13,TRBV28,NA,NA,TGTGCCAGCAGTTTGAGAATTTACAATGAGCAGTTCTTC,CASSLRIYNEQFF
TRBJ2-1,12,TRBV29-1,NA,TRBD1,TGCAGCGTTGTAAAGGGGGCAGGTGAGCAGTTCTTC,CSVVKGAGEQFF
TRBJ2-5,16,TRBV5-1,NA,TRBD1,TGCGCCAGCAGCATCTGGACAGGGCGGCGGGAAGAGACCCAGTACTTC,CASSIWTGRREETQYF
TRBJ2-7,13,TRBV28,NA,NA,TGTGCCAGCTACTCAAGAGGGGCCAACGAGCAGTACTTC,CASYSRGANEQYF
TRBJ1-2,15,TRBV6-5,NA,NA,TGTGCCAGCAGTTACGCGGGGCAGGGCGTACGTGGCTACACCTTC,CASSYAGQGVRGYTF
TRBJ2-3,14,TRBV29-1,few,TRBD2,TGCAGCGTTGAATTGAGTAGCGGGAGAGATACGCAGTATTTT,CSVELSSGRDTQYF
TRBJ2-5,11,TRBV7-2,few,NA,TGTGCCAGCAGCTCAAAAGAGACCCAGTACTTC,CASSSKETQYF
TRBJ1-2,13,TRBV29-1,few,NA,TGCAGCGTTGGGCAGGGAGATCTCTATGGCTACACCTTC,CSVGQGDLYGYTF
TRBJ1-4,14,TRBV9,NA,NA,TGTGCCAGCAGCCCTTTCGTCAGTAGTGAAAAACTGTTTTTT,CASSPFVSSEKLFF
TRBJ1-2,13,TRBV5-1,few,TRBD1,TGCGCCAGCAGCGCCGGGACAGGGGGCGGCTACACCTTC,CASSAGTGGGYTF
TRBJ2-4,15,TRBV20-1,NA,NA,TGCAGTGCTTTCCCTAGACCGATAGCCAAAAACATTCAGTACTTC,CSAFPRPIAKNIQYF
TRBJ2-1,17,TRBV6-6,few,NA,TGTGCCAGCACCATCAATCCCCGGGACATTGACTACAATGAGCAGTTCTTC,CASTINPRDIDYNEQFF
TRBJ1-5,13,TRBV28,NA,NA,TGTGCCAGCAGTCTCGCAGCGGTTGGACCCCAGCATTTT,CASSLAAVGPQHF
TRBJ1-2,13,TRBV7-3,many,NA,TGTGCCAGCAGCCCAACAGCCAACTATGGCTACACCTTC,CASSPTANYGYTF
TRBJ1-2,15,TRBV7-3,few,TRBD1,TGTGCCAGCAGCTTCTCTCCCGGGACAGTATATGGCTACACCTTC,CASSFSPGTVYGYTF
TRBJ2-6,15,TRBV28,many,NA,TGTGCCAGCAGTTTAGCGGTCTCTGGGGCCAACGTCCTGACTTTC,CASSLAVSGANVLTF
TRBJ1-5,13,TRBV6-4,few,NA,TGTGCCAGCAGTGAACAGGGCAATCAGCCCCAGCATTTT,CASSEQGNQPQHF
TRBJ2-7,13,TRBV27,few,NA,TGTGCCAGCAGTTTAAAGCCTCTCTACGAGCAGTACTTC,CASSLKPLYEQYF
TRBJ1-5,14,TRBV10-3,NA,NA,TGTGCCATCAGTGGTGAAGGCGCGGGTCAGCCCCAGCATTTT,CAISGEGAGQPQHF
TRBJ1-1,15,TRBV9,NA,TRBD1,TGTGCCAGCAGCGTCGGACAGGGGGGGAGGACTGAAGCTTTCTTT,CASSVGQGGRTEAFF
TRBJ1-3,14,TRBV4-1,few,NA,TGCGCCAGCAGCTTCCGGGACTTCGGGAACACCATATATTTT,CASSFRDFGNTIYF
TRBJ1-1,15,TRBV13,NA,TRBD1,TGTGCCAGCAGCTTAAGGGGGCTGGGACTCACTGAAGCTTTCTTT,CASSLRGLGLTEAFF
TRBJ2-5,13,TRBV2,few,NA,TGTGCCAGCAGTGGCCTCCGGCAAGAGACCCAGTACTTC,CASSGLRQETQYF
TRBJ2-7,15,TRBV12-3/TRBV12-4,NA,NA,TGTGCCAGCAGTTTCAACGGCCAGGGCCCCTACGAGCAGTACTTC,CASSFNGQGPYEQYF
TRBJ2-1,15,TRBV10-2,few,TRBD2,TGCGCCAGCAGGGGCGGGACTAGCGGGGACAATGAGCAGTTCTTC,CASRGGTSGDNEQFF
TRBJ2-1,13,TRBV7-3,NA,TRBD2,TGTGCCAGCAGCCGCTCGGGGGGCAATGAGCAGTTCTTC,CASSRSGGNEQFF
TRBJ2-3,12,TRBV12-3/TRBV12-4,many,NA,TGTGCCAGCAGTTTAGGCGGTAATACGCAGTATTTT,CASSLGGNTQYF
TRBJ2-3,17,TRBV5-1,few,NA,TGCGCCAGCAGCTGGGGCCGGGACCTCGGAAAAAGGAATACGCAGTATTTT,CASSWGRDLGKRNTQYF
TRBJ2-1,14,TRBV28,NA,TRBD2,TGCGCCAGCGGAGGGACTAGCGGGAGTTATGAGCAGTTCTTC,CASGGTSGSYEQFF
TRBJ2-7,14,TRBV20-1,NA,TRBD1,TGCAGTGCGGTGAGGACAGGGGGAGTGTCCGAGCAGTACTTC,CSAVRTGGVSEQYF
TRBJ2-3,15,TRBV29-1,NA,NA,TGCAGCGTTGTTGAAGGCAGGGGAGGCGCAGATACGCAGTATTTT,CSVVEGRGGADTQYF
TRBJ2-7,15,TRBV28,NA,TRBD2,TGTGCCAGCAGTTCCCCGGGGACTAGCGGGAGGGATCAGTACTTC,CASSSPGTSGRDQYF
TRBJ1-5,13,TRBV29-1,NA,NA,TGCAGCGTGGGGACGGCTAAGAATCAGCCCCAGCATTTT,CSVGTAKNQPQHF
TRBJ2-4,15,TRBV4-2,NA,NA,TGTGCCAGCAGCCAACTAGGACTACCCAAAAACATTCAGTACTTC,CASSQLGLPKNIQYF
TRBJ2-5,13,TRBV7-9,few,NA,TGTGCCAGCAGCCGCATAGTAACAGAGACCCAGTACTTC,CASSRIVTETQYF
TRBJ2-7,14,TRBV7-9,NA,NA,TGTGCCAGCAGCTTAGCACCCCTGGGCTACGAGCAGTACTTC,CASSLAPLGYEQYF
TRBJ2-7,11,TRBV29-1,few,NA,TGCAGCGTTGTCAGCTCCTACGAGCAGTACTTC,CSVVSSYEQYF
TRBJ2-3,14,TRBV5-1,NA,TRBD2,TGCGCCAGCATGGCGGGAGCGGGAACAGATACGCAGTATTTT,CASMAGAGTDTQYF